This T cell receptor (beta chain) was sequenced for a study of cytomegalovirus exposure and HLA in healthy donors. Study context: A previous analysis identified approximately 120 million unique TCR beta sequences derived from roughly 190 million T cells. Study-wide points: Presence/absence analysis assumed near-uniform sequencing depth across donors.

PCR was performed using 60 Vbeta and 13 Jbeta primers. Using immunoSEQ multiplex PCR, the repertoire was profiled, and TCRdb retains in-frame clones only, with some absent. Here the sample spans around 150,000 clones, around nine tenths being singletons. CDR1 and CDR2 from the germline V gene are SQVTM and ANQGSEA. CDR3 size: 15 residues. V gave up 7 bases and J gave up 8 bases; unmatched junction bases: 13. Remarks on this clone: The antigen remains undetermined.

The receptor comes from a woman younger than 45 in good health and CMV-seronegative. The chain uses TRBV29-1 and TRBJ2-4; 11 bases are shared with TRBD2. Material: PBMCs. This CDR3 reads CSAGTSGRPFDIQYF. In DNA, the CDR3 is TGCAGCGCGGGTACTAGCGGGAGACCTTTCGACATTCAGTACTTC.